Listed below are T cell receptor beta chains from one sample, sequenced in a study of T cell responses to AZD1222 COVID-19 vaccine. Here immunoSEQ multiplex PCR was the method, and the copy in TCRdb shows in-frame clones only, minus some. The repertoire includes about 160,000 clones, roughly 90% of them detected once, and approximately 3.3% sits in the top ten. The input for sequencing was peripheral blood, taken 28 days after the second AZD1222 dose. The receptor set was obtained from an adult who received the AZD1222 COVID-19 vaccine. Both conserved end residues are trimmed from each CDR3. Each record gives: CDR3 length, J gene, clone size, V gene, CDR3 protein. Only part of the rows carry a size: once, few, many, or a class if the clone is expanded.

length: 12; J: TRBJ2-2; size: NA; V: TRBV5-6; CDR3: ASSSLQPARELF
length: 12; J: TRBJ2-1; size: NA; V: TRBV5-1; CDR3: ASSWEGVYNEQF
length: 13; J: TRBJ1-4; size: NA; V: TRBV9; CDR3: ASSVEGQVNEKLF
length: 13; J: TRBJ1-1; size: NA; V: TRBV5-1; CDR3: ASSRGTGWDTEAF
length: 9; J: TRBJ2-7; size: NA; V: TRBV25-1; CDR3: ASSEYREQY
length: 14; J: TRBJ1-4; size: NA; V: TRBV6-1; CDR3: ASSESGGRTNEKLF
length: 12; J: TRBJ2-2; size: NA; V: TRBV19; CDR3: ASSPYGNTGELF
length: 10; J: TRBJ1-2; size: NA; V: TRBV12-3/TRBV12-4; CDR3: ASSQGQSGYT
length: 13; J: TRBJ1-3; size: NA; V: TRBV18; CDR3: ASSIGAPVGNTIY
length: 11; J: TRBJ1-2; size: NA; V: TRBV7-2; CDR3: ASSLAGIYGYT
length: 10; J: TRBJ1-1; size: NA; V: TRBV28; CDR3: ASSRRGGATF
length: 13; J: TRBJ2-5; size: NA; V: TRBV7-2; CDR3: ASSLGVPSRETQY
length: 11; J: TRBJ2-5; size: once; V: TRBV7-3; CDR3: ASSLEEQETQY
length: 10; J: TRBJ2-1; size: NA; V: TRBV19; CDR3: ASSSRGNEQF
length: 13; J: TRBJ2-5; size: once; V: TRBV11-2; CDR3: ASSADRGRGETQY
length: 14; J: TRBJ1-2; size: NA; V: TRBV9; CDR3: ASSEPRGPPPYGYT
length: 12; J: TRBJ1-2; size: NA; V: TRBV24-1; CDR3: ATSDSRTAHGYT
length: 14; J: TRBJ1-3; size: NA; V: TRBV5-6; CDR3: ASSSIRTGPGNTIY
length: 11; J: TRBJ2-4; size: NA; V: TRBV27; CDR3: ASSLVGESIQY
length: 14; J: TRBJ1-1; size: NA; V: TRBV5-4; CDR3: ASSLEASALNTEAF
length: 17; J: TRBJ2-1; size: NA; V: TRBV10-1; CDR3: ASSESGGLASSSYNEQF
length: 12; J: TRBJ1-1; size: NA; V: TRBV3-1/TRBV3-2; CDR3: ASSHKLGGTEAF
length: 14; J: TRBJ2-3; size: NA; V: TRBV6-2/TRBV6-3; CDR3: ASSYSSGPSTDTQY
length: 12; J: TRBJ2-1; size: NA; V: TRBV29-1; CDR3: SVDSDRVWNEQF
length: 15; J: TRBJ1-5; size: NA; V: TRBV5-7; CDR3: ASSLDPGGLSNQPQH
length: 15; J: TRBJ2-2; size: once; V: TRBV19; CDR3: ASSTLRQGANTGELF
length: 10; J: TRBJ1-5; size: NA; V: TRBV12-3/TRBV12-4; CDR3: ASSPLPQPQH
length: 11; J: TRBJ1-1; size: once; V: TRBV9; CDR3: ASSASVSTEAF
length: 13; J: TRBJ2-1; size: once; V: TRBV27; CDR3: ASSPLERGDNEQF
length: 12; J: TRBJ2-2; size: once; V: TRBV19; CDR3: ASSLDSATGELF
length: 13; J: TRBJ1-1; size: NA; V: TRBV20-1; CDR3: SASIPARQRTEAF
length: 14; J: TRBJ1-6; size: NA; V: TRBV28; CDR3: ASSATSSLLYSPLH
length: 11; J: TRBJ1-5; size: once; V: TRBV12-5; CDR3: ASALDPNQPQH
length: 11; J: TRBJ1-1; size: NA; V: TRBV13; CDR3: ASSRDTSTEAF
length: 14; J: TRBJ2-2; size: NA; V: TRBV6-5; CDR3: ASSYSSGSGTGELF
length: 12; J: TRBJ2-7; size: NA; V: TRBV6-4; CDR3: ASSDLLRSREQY
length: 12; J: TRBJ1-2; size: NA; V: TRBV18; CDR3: ASFGGAANYGYT
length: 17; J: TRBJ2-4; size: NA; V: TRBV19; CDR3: ASSIPSGRAGVAKNIQY
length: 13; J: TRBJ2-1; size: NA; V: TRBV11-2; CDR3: ASSNGFGFYNEQF
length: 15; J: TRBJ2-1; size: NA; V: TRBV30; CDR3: AWSGSSRNPLYNEQF
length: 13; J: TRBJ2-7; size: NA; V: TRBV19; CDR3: ASSIIAGLGSEQY